This T cell receptor beta chain comes out of a study of T cell repertoires in cytomegalovirus infection (dated by TCRdb to the late 2010s). Notes on the research overall: Donor HLA type was relevant to the analysis, because carriage of CMV infection together with the matching HLA type was indicated by public TCR beta signatures.

Sequencer: Illumina HiSeq 1500. The raw public reads went through TCRdb reprocessing: fastp at Q25, MiXCR clone calling, in-frame beta chains kept. Entries are consolidated by CDR3 protein sequence, retaining the most common genes and DNA. Present in this sample are 450,000 to 650,000 distinct CDR3 sequences, 26% of which were seen just once. Clones ranked in the top ten supply approximately 13% of the sample. The paper's findings and limits, for the study overall: The ex vivo response was dominated by HLA-C-restricted CMV-specific TCR beta clonotypes, and the single most frequent clonotype in two of eight donors was supplied by these HLA-C-restricted clonotypes. In both this cohort and an independent cohort of 350 or so donors, the cumulative frequency of public TCR beta family members distinguished carriers of CMV infection plus the relevant HLA type.

This clonotype was counted only a few times. There is no known antigen for this receptor. No qualities accompany the bases; no much larger clone lies one base away. From V the trimming removes 6 bases and from J it removes 2 bases, while the gene matches leave 6 bases of the junction unaccounted for. CDR1 and CDR2 are drawn from the germline V gene: ENHRY, SYGVKD. Counted from cysteine to phenylalanine, this CDR3 has 14 amino acids. This entry keeps only the CDR3 DNA: 42 bases, framed from base 1. The source material was PBMCs. Recombination joined TRBV10-3 with TRBJ2-5; 7 nucleotides in the junction match TRBD1. The sequence was collected from a human donor in good health (CMV status not recorded). Some clones in this sample may be carry-over from other donors' samples. CDR3 region: CAISKGTAQETQYF. The sequenced DNA: TGTGCCATCAGCAAGGGGACAGCACAAGAGACCCAGTACTTC.